This T cell receptor beta chain was obtained from a study of T cell repertoires in cytomegalovirus infection. Study information: Use of recently identified HLA-C-restricted and well-studied HLA-B-restricted CMV epitopes was part of the study. From public TCR beta signatures came an indication of both CMV infection and matching HLA type. Whole-study results and caveats: Public TCR beta family frequency separated CMV-and-HLA carriers, including in an independent cohort. The ex vivo response was dominated by HLA-C-restricted CMV-specific TCR beta clonotypes.

The V gene lost 4 bases and the J gene lost 1 base, with 19 bases spanning the gap. Per germline, CDR1 MGHRA and CDR2 YSYEKL. The CDR3 covers 17 residues. As regards this clonotype: Antigen: not known.

Each CDR3 protein gets one entry after TCRdb re-called the reads with MiXCR. The sample consists of 800,000 to 950,000 distinct CDR3 sequences, approximately 32% of them appearing once. Sequenced here: cultured CD8+ T cells from PBMCs, sampled from culture after CMV antigen stimulation. V is TRBV4-1 and J is TRBJ2-5; tentatively, D is TRBD1 (5 bases). The source of this sequence is a human donor in good health (CMV status not recorded). Some clones in this sample may be carry-over from other donors' samples. CDR3: CASSLKALGASQETQYF. For the CDR3, the DNA is TGCGCCAGCAGCCTAAAGGCCCTTGGGGCCAGCCAAGAGACCCAGTACTTC.